The 4 T cell receptor beta chains below all came from one sample that was sequenced in a study of siplizumab effects on memory and regulatory T cells. TCRdb keeps only in-frame clones here, not all; method: immunoSEQ multiplex PCR. Of roughly 80,000 clones detected, around 90% appear once; the ten largest clones hold 1.5% to 1.7%. What was sequenced was Tregs sorted from blood. The receptors shown here come from a human donor in good health.

The chain recombines TRBV9 with TRBJ1-2; TRBD1 is a possible D gene (6 bases). The germline V gene has CDR1 SGDLS and CDR2 YYNGEE. V dropped 4 bases and J dropped 7 bases, with 14 bases sitting between them. CDR3 length: 13 amino acids. The CDR3 sequence is CASSTWGGSGYTF. CDR3 nucleotides: TGTGCCAGCAGCACCTGGGGGGGCTCTGGCTACACCTTC.

This sequence joins TRBV7-2 and TRBJ1-2; TRBD1 agrees at 12 bases. The CDR3 totals 16 residues. Germline loops: CDR1 SGHTA, CDR2 FQGNSA. The V gene end was trimmed by 5 bases and the J gene end by 3 bases; junction bases not matched to a gene: 7. The CDR3 nucleotides are TGTGCCAGCAGCCCCATCGGGACAGGGGGCGACTATGGCTACACCTTC. Translated: CASSPIGTGGDYGYTF. Full variable domain (rest looked up from reference TRBV7-2 and TRBJ1-2): GAGVSQSPSNKVTEKGKDVELRCDPISGHTALYWYRQSLGQGLEFLIYFQGNSAPDKSGLPSDRFSAERTGGSVSTLTIQRTQQEDSAVYLCASSPIGTGGDYGYTFGSGTRLTVV.

The V gene is TRBV10-3, the J gene TRBJ1-1; possible D gene TRBD1, 5 bases. The CDR3 loop spans 16 amino acids. Trimming shortened V by 0 bases and J by 4 bases, and 15 bases separated the two germline ends. Per germline, CDR1 ENHRY and CDR2 SYGVKD. The CDR3 DNA reads as TGTGCCATCAGTGAGTCAGGAACACAGGCGAGCACTGAAGCTTTCTTT. Protein sequence: CAISESGTQASTEAFF.

The chain uses TRBV9 and TRBJ1-4, with D maybe TRBD1 (6 bases). This CDR3 contains 16 residues. V gave up 3 bases and J gave up 5 bases, with 17 bases separating them. Germline CDR1 and CDR2: SGDLS and YYNGEE. CDR3 sequence reads: CASSEGITGTNEKLFF. The CDR3 nucleotides read TGTGCCAGCAGCGAGGGGATCACCGGGACAAATGAAAAACTGTTTTTT.